These 18 T cell receptor beta chains originate from one sample sequenced in a study of shared clonotypes between healthy human individuals. Sequencing was performed with immunoSEQ multiplex PCR; in TCRdb, only in-frame clones are kept and a portion is missing. The table records about 2 million clones, 85% to 95% of them present only once. Material: naive CD4+ T cells sorted from blood. The subset denotes: CD45RA+ positively selected. Source of these receptors: a young man in good health.

The chain is built from TRBV29-1 and TRBJ2-5; D assignment may be TRBD1 or TRBD2 (6 bases each). The CDR3 extends over 13 amino acids. Looked up from germline, CDR1 is SQVTM and CDR2 is ANQGSEA. Trimming stripped 7 bases from V and 5 bases from J, with 17 bases between. DNA for the CDR3: TGCAGCGCAGCCCTCGGGGGCGGCGAGACCCAGTACTTC. Its protein is CSAALGGGETQYF.

V is TRBV10-2 and J is TRBJ1-2; 11 bases line up with TRBD1. The CDR3 length is 16 residues. Germline V gene lookup returns CDR1 WSHSY and CDR2 SAAADI. With V trimmed by 2 bases and J by 8 bases, 10 bases remained unmatched. For the CDR3, the DNA is TGCGCCAGCAGTGAGCCCGGGGACAGGGGGAAAGAGGGCTACACCTTC. Translation gives CASSEPGDRGKEGYTF.

This clone was found once. V is TRBV15 and J is TRBJ2-7; the match to TRBD2 covers 10 bases. V lost 0 bases and J lost 1; bases outside the gene matches: 6. CDR1 is LNHNV and CDR2 is YYDKDF in the germline V gene (reference sequence). This CDR3 comprises 17 residues. This chain's CDR3 is CATSRDLTSGYSYEQYF. The CDR3 DNA reads as TGTGCCACCAGCAGAGATTTGACTAGCGGGTATTCCTACGAGCAGTACTTC. Together with reference TRBV15 and TRBJ2-7, the CDR3 gives the full variable domain: DAMVIQNPRYQVTQFGKPVTLSCSQTLNHNVMYWYQQKSSQAPKLLFHYYDKDFNNEADTPDNFQSRRPNTSFCFLDIRSPGLGDTAMYLCATSRDLTSGYSYEQYFGPGTRLTVT.

The V gene is TRBV11-2, the J gene TRBJ1-6; D is undetermined. Germline assignment: CDR1 SGHAT and CDR2 FQNNGV. The CDR3 contains 16 residues. Trimming took 0 bases from V and 9 from J, leaving 15 bases between them. The CDR3 here is CASSLDLGGISSPLHF. The CDR3, as DNA: TGTGCCAGCAGCTTAGATCTGGGAGGGATTTCTTCACCCCTCCACTTT.

With respect to this clone: This specimen includes other DNA sequences encoding the same CDR3. The V and J genes are TRBV11-2 and TRBJ2-7; possible D gene TRBD2, 6 bases. The CDR3 has 13 residues. Germline CDR1 and CDR2: SGHAT and FQNNGV. V was pared by 6 bases and J by 0 bases, with 9 bases between. CDR3 region: CASRGGGSYEQYF. The CDR3 nucleotides are TGTGCCAGCAGGGGAGGCGGCTCCTACGAGCAGTACTTC.

This chain connects TRBV7-2 to TRBJ2-7; D gene uncertain. CDR1 is SGHTA and CDR2 is FQGNSA in the germline V gene. V lost 4 bases, J lost 6 bases, and 13 bases lay in between. The CDR3 length is 13 residues. CDR3 nucleotide sequence: TGTGCCAGCAGCTCGACCACCCCCACCGAGCAGTACTTC. This codes for CASSSTTPTEQYF.

The rearrangement uses TRBV11-3 and TRBJ2-2; perhaps TRBD1 as D (6 bases). The CDR3 consists of 15 residues. Germline V CDR1 and CDR2: SGHNT, YENEEA. V was trimmed by 5 bases and J by 3 bases, leaving 13 bases between them. The CDR3 loop is CASSTGQVDTGELFF. The CDR3 bases are TGTGCCAGCAGCACAGGGCAGGTCGACACCGGGGAGCTGTTTTTT.

This clone appeared a single time. Other DNA sequences from this sample encode an identical CDR3 as well. The chain links TRBV6-5 to TRBJ1-2; TRBD1 aligns across 9 bases. Unmatched junction bases numbered 4, after V lost 2 bases and J lost 3 bases. Per germline, CDR1 MNHEY and CDR2 SVGAGI. This CDR3 has 15 amino acids. The CDR3 reads CASSYRDRGDYGYTF. As DNA, the CDR3 is TGTGCCAGCAGTTACCGTGACAGGGGGGACTATGGCTACACCTTC.

The chain has TRBV25-1 and TRBJ1-1, with D possibly TRBD1 on 5 matching bases. This CDR3 is built from 13 residues. Germline V gene lookup returns CDR1 MGHDK and CDR2 SYGVNS. V lost 4 bases, J lost 4 bases, and 10 bases lay in between. DNA for the CDR3: TGTGCCAGCAGTGCTGGGCAGGGCACTGAAGCTTTCTTT. Its protein product is CASSAGQGTEAFF.

The rearrangement uses TRBV5-1 and TRBJ2-1; D remains unclear. This CDR3 has 14 residues. With 4 bases removed from V and 6 bases from J, the gap between germline ends came to 14 bases. Germline V gives CDR1 SGHRS, CDR2 YFSETQ. The CDR3 coding sequence is TGCGCCAGCAGCCTAGTGATATTTGGCAATGAGCAGTTCTTC. Translated: CASSLVIFGNEQFF.

The chain uses TRBV28 and TRBJ1-5; TRBD1 matches at 7 bases. V lost 5 bases, J lost 8 bases, and 9 bases stayed unmatched. CDR1 is MDHEN, CDR2 SYDVKM, per germline. The CDR3 is 14 amino acids. CDR3 sequence: CASSTTGEEKPQHF. DNA for the CDR3: TGTGCCAGCAGTACCACAGGGGAGGAAAAGCCCCAGCATTTT.

This chain joins TRBV5-1 and TRBJ2-7; no clear D. Trimming shortened V by 3 bases and J by 2 bases, and 15 bases separated the two germline ends. CDR1 and CDR2 from the germline V gene are SGHRS and YFSETQ. The CDR3 is made up of 15 amino acids. The CDR3 DNA sequence: TGCGCCAGCAGCTCTAGTCGGACGCCGACCTACGAGCAGTACTTC. Its protein is CASSSSRTPTYEQYF.

The genes are TRBV6-5 and TRBJ1-2; TRBD1 might be the D (6 bases). This CDR3 has 15 amino acids. V lost 5 bases and J lost 5, with 18 bases in between. Germline V gene data show CDR1 as MNHEY and CDR2 as SVGAGI. DNA of the CDR3: TGTGCCAGCAGTCGCGGGGGCACCTTTACTTATGGCTACACCTTC. Its protein product is CASSRGGTFTYGYTF.

The sample holds a few counts of this clone. V is TRBV10-1 and J is TRBJ2-7; the D gene could be TRBD1 or TRBD2 (5 bases each). The V gene's germline CDR1 is WNHNN and CDR2 SYGVQD (reference sequence). The CDR3 totals 13 residues. V lost 0 bases and J lost 6, with 9 bases in between. The chain's CDR3 is CASSESGTAEQYF. The CDR3 DNA reads TGCGCCAGCAGTGAGTCCGGGACGGCCGAGCAGTACTTC.

In nucleotides, the CDR3 is TGTGCCAGCCCGGGGGCACGGGGTTGGCAGCCCCAGCATTTT. Translating gives CASPGARGWQPQHF. The chain combines TRBV7-3 with TRBJ1-5, with a possible D match to TRBD1 (6 bases). The germline V gene has CDR1 SGHTA and CDR2 FQGTGA. The CDR3 contains 14 residues. V was clipped by 8 bases and J by 7 bases, with 18 bases between them.

This chain's CDR3 is CASSLASRPRNEQFF. DNA for the CDR3: TGTGCCAGCAGCTTAGCTAGCCGCCCAAGGAATGAGCAGTTCTTC. The rearrangement links TRBV7-2 to TRBJ2-1, with D unresolved. The V end was cut by 0 bases, the J end by 7 bases, with 13 bases between. Germline-derived CDR1 and CDR2 are SGHTA and FQGNSA. This CDR3 spans 15 amino acids.

Of note for this clone: Other nucleotide sequences in the sample specify the same CDR3. The chain has TRBV9 and TRBJ2-7; D unresolved. This CDR3 has 12 amino acids. From germline, CDR1 is SGDLS and CDR2 YYNGEE. Trimming stripped 0 bases from V and 2 bases from J, with 3 bases between. The CDR3 sequence is CASSVDTYEQYF. In DNA form, the CDR3 reads TGTGCCAGCAGCGTAGACACCTACGAGCAGTACTTC.

Note on this clone: A read error may produce the germline difference seen at one junction end. The rearrangement joins TRBV7-7 to TRBJ2-2; D unclear. CDR1 is SSHAT and CDR2 is FNYEAQ in the germline V gene (reference sequence). The CDR3 spans 13 residues. The CDR3 sequence: CASSLFRTGELFF. The CDR3 DNA follows: TGTGCTAGCAGCTTATTCCGCACCGGGGAGCTGTTTTTT.